This T cell receptor beta chain is from a study of shared T cell receptors in the human thymus. The data were produced by immunoSEQ multiplex PCR, yet TCRdb's version contains in-frame clones alone and is incomplete. The data hold around 340,000 clones, with just under 95% observed a single time. V lost 4 bases to trimming and J lost 3 bases, with 17 bases between them. The CDR3 contains 15 residues. CDR1 is SGHKS, CDR2 YYEKEE, per germline (reference sequence). Sequenced input: thymocytes. This TCR was sampled from a human donor. The chain uses TRBV5-5 and TRBJ2-7; D possibly corresponds to TRBD2 (7 bases). As DNA, the CDR3 is TGTGCCAGCAGCCCCCGGGGAGGGGGTAGCTACGAGCAGTACTTC. It is translated as CASSPRGGGSYEQYF. Together with reference TRBV5-5 and TRBJ2-7, the CDR3 gives the full variable domain: DAGVTQSPTHLIKTRGQQVTLRCSPISGHKSVSWYQQVLGQGPQFIFQYYEKEERGRGNFPDRFSARQFPNYSSELNVNALLLGDSALYLCASSPRGGGSYEQYFGPGTRLTVT.